This TCR beta chain was identified in a study of T-cell memory formation after mild COVID-19. About the research overall: Largely, the TCR clusters proved donor specific.

Concerning this clonotype itself: The antigen is not known.

5'RACE, which relied on constant-segment primers, yielded TCR alpha and TCR beta cDNA libraries carrying sample barcodes and UMIs. TCRdb ran MiXCR on the 5' RACE reads and lists one entry per CDR3 protein. This table holds some 280,000 distinct CDR3 sequences, 16% found once. Study results and limitations: Contracting clones localized mainly to CM and EM when CD4+ and mainly to EMRA when CD8+. Pre-infection memory harbored some responding clones, suggesting cross-reactive memory joined.

V lost 5 bases, J lost 8 bases, and 13 bases lay in between. This CDR3 has 13 amino acids. From germline, CDR1 is SGHTA and CDR2 FQGNSA. This TCR was recovered from a man between 18 and 35 years old who had mild COVID-19 (a few samples of this study predate the infection). Cell type and time point are not known. Input material: PBMCs or a T cell subset sorted from them (not recorded which). The chain carries TRBV7-2 and TRBJ2-1; D is possibly TRBD2 (6 bases). CDR3 region: CASSVGVADEQFF. DNA for the CDR3: TGTGCCAGCAGCGTCGGCGTAGCGGATGAGCAGTTCTTC.